This T cell receptor beta chain appears in the sequencing data of a study of Ad26.COV2.S vaccination and SARS-CoV-2 variants. Looking at the study overall: Donor joined the COV1001 Ad26.COV2.S trial arm.

Study-wide findings and caveats: Similar non-spike TCR breadth was observed in recipients of vaccine and of placebo. Considerable breadth of spike-specific CD8+ and CD4+ T cell responses has reportedly been documented following vaccination.

Described treatment: some 20 received Ad26.COV2.S at low or high dose, single or two shots; 5 received placebo; per-sample allocation not given. Collection of the samples took place on day 63 after the first injection of vaccine or placebo. CDR1 MNHEY and CDR2 SVGEGT come from the germline V gene. This CDR3 contains 15 residues. Trimming removed 4 bases from V and 8 bases from J; junction bases left unmatched: 13. This table comes from immunoSEQ multiplex PCR, and its TCRdb copy is limited to in-frame clones, with some not included. This sample carries about 280,000 clones, around 87% of them seen once, and the ten largest clones take around 3.5%. Note on this clone: What it binds is not known.

The V gene is TRBV6-2 or TRBV6-3, the J gene TRBJ1-1; 7 nucleotides line up with TRBD1. Sequenced material: peripheral blood, taken in a trial of Ad26.COV2.S vaccine versus placebo. This sequence originates from a person between 18 and 59 years old who received the Ad26.COV2.S COVID-19 vaccine or a placebo. CDR3 amino acids: CASSLRRQGDPEAFF. The CDR3 nucleotides read TGTGCCAGCAGTTTGCGAAGGCAGGGGGACCCAGAAGCTTTCTTT.